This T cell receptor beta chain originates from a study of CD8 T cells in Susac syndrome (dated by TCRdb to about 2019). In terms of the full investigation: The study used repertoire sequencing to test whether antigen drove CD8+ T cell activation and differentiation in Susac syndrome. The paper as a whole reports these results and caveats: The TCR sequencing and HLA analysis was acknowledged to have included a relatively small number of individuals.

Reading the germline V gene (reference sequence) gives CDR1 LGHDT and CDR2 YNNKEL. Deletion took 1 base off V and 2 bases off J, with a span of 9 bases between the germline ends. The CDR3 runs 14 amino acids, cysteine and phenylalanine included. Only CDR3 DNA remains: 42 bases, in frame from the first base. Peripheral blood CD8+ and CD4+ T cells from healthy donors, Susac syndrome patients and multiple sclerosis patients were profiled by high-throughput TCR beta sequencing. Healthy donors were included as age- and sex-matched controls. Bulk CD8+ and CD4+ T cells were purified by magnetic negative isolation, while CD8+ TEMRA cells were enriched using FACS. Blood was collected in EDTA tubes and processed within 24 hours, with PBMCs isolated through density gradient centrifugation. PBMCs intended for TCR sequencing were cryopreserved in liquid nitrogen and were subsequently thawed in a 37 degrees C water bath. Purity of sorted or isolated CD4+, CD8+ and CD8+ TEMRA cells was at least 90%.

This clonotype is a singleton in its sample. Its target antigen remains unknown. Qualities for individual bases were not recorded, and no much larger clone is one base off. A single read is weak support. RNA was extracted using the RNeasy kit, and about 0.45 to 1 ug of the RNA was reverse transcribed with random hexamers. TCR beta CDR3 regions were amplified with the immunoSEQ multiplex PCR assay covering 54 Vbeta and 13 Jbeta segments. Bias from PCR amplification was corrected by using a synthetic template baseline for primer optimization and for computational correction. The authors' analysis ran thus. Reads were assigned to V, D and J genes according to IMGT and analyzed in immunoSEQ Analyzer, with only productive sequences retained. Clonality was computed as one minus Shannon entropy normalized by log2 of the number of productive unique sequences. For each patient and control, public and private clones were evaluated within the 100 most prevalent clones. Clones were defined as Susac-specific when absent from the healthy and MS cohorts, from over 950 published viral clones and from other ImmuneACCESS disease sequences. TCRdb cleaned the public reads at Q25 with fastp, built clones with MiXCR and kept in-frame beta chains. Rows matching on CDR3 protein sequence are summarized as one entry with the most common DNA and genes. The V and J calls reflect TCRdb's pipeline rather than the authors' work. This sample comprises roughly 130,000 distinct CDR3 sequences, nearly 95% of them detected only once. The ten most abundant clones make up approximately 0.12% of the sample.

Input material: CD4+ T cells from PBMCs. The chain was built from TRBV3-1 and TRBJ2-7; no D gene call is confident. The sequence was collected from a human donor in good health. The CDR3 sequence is CASSQGAVPYEQYF. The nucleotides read TGTGCCAGCAGCCAAGGGGCAGTCCCCTACGAGCAGTACTTC.